A single sample is the source of the 13 T cell receptor beta chains below, sequenced in a study of CD8+CD57+ T cells in acquired aplastic anemia. The template for TCR beta VDJ and CDR3 sequence profiling was genomic DNA. TCRdb re-derived calls from the reads in MiXCR, one entry per CDR3 protein. Of 170,000 or so distinct CDR3 sequences listed, more than 40% are singletons. Patients sequenced had flow cytometry evidence of CD8+CD57+ cell expansion. Input material: sorted CD4+, CD8+, or CD8+CD57+ T cells (not recorded which) from PBMCs. All receptors come from a human donor with aplastic anemia.

The V gene is TRBV29-1, the J gene TRBJ2-7; D tentatively reads TRBD1 or TRBD2 (5 bases each). The V and J ends lost 3 bases and 5 bases respectively, with 8 bases between them. The CDR3 loop spans 11 amino acids. In germline, CDR1 is SQVTM, CDR2 ANQGSEA. The CDR3 loop reads CSVDRGDEQYF. The CDR3 coding sequence is TGCAGCGTTGACCGAGGGGACGAGCAGTACTTC.

The chain couples TRBV19 to TRBJ2-1; 9 nucleotides match TRBD2. The CDR3 is made up of 15 amino acids. Trimming at V came to 5 bases and at J to 0 bases, leaving 2 bases not matched to a gene. Germline CDR1 is LNHDA and CDR2 is SQIVND (reference sequence). The CDR3 nucleotides read TGTGCCAGTAGTCCGACTAGCGGCTCCTACAATGAGCAGTTCTTC. Translating it yields CASSPTSGSYNEQFF. Using reference TRBV19 and TRBJ2-1 for the parts outside the CDR3, the full variable domain is DGGITQSPKYLFRKEGQNVTLSCEQNLNHDAMYWYRQDPGQGLRLIYYSQIVNDFQKGDIAEGYSVSREKKESFPLTVTSAQKNPTAFYLCASSPTSGSYNEQFFGPGTRLTVL.

This clonotype was counted between two and nine times. This chain uses TRBV6-2 or TRBV6-3 with TRBJ2-3; 7 nucleotides align to TRBD2. The junction had 8 bases not matched to a gene; V was cut back by 2 bases and J by 0 bases. CDR1 is MNHEY and CDR2 is SVGEGT in the germline V gene. The CDR3 is made up of 17 amino acids. DNA for the CDR3: TGTGCCAGCAGTTACACCGAACTAGCGAGAAGCACAGATACGCAGTATTTT. This translates into CASSYTELARSTDTQYF.

V gene TRBV7-9 combines with J gene TRBJ1-1; D is ambiguous. Trimming shortened V by 5 bases and J by 8 bases, and 12 bases separated the two germline ends. Germline V gene lookup returns CDR1 SEHNR and CDR2 FQNEAQ (reference sequence). The CDR3 spans 12 residues. Here the CDR3 reads CASSPFSAEAFF. As DNA, the CDR3 is TGTGCCAGCAGCCCGTTCTCTGCCGAAGCTTTCTTT.

The rearrangement links TRBV2 to TRBJ2-3; tentative D call: TRBD2 (7 bases). This CDR3 has 11 amino acids. Germline V gene data show CDR1 as SNHLY and CDR2 as FYNNEI. V lost 10 bases and J lost 10, with 15 bases in between. The CDR3 protein is CATFGGGSQYF. The CDR3 nucleotides read TGTGCCACTTTTGGCGGGGGCTCGCAGTATTTT.

This clonotype was seen at least ten times. The chain is built from TRBV7-9 and TRBJ1-2; no reliable D call. There are 16 residues in the CDR3. Trimming cost V 0 bases and J 3 bases, with 14 bases left between them. CDR1 is SEHNR, CDR2 FQNEAQ, per germline (reference sequence). CDR3 nucleotides: TGTGCCAGCAGCTTAGCGATCGCGGCGGGAGACTATGGCTACACCTTC. This translates into CASSLAIAAGDYGYTF.

The chain employs TRBV10-3 and TRBJ1-5; 7 nucleotides agree with TRBD1. CDR3 length: 14 residues. Germline CDR1 is ENHRY and CDR2 is SYGVKD. Losses at the gene ends were 6 bases for V and 5 bases for J; bases not matched to a gene: 7. The CDR3 DNA follows: TGTGCCATCAGGGAGACAGGGCCCCATCAGCCCCAGCATTTT. This encodes CAIRETGPHQPQHF.

Ten or more counts support this clonotype. V usage is TRBV25-1 and J usage is TRBJ1-2; D possibly corresponds to TRBD1 (5 bases). V was clipped by 2 bases and J by 4 bases, with 11 bases between them. Germline V CDR1 and CDR2: MGHDK, SYGVNS. The CDR3 extends over 14 amino acids. CDR3 in amino acids: CASSEPTQGYGYTF. CDR3 bases: TGTGCCAGCAGTGAACCCACCCAGGGCTATGGCTACACCTTC.

This chain links TRBV10-3 with TRBJ1-5, with D unclear. Trimming stripped 0 bases from V and 2 bases from J, with 11 bases between. The germline gives CDR1 ENHRY, CDR2 SYGVKD. This CDR3 has 16 amino acids. Here the CDR3 reads CAISESNSRGNQPQHF. For the CDR3, the DNA is TGTGCCATCAGTGAGTCAAACTCCCGAGGCAATCAGCCCCAGCATTTT.

The chain joins TRBV27 to TRBJ2-1; no clear D. CDR1 MNHEY and CDR2 SMNVEV come from the germline V gene (reference sequence). With 3 bases removed from V and 0 bases from J, the gap between germline ends came to 9 bases. The CDR3 consists of 15 residues. The chain's CDR3 is CASSFSVGSYNEQFF. The CDR3 coding sequence is TGTGCCAGCAGTTTTAGTGTGGGCTCCTACAATGAGCAGTTCTTC.

The rearrangement uses TRBV7-9 and TRBJ2-7; no definite D call. V was clipped by 5 bases and J by 5 bases, with 13 bases between them. Per the germline V gene, CDR1 is SEHNR and CDR2 is FQNEAQ (reference sequence). This CDR3 has 13 residues. CDR3 protein: CASSPSTAHEQYF. Written as DNA, the CDR3 is TGTGCCAGCAGCCCAAGTACGGCCCACGAGCAGTACTTC.

With respect to this clonotype: Given a much more abundant clone one base away, this may be a read error. The V gene is TRBV2, the J gene TRBJ2-5, with 9 positions matching TRBD1. Germline V gene lookup returns CDR1 SNHLY and CDR2 FYNNEI. The CDR3 consists of 15 residues. CDR3 bases: TGTGCCAGCAGTTACGCGACAGGGGGTCAAGGGACCCAGTACTTC. It specifies CASSYATGGQGTQYF.

This clonotype has only a few counts. The chain employs TRBV20-1 and TRBJ2-1, with a possible D match to TRBD2 (6 bases). Trimming left V 6 bases short and J 10 bases short, with 13 bases between. The CDR3 loop spans 11 amino acids. Germline-derived CDR1 and CDR2 are DFQATT and SNEGSKA (reference sequence). The CDR3 DNA reads as TGCAGTGCAGTCTGGGGGAGGGAGCAGTTCTTC. Its translation is CSAVWGREQFF.